This record covers a single T cell receptor beta chain. V was trimmed by 7 bases and J by 0 bases, leaving 11 bases between them. The V gene's germline CDR1 is KGHDR and CDR2 SFDVKD. CDR3 length: 14 residues. This sample was taken from a study of identical twins. TCRdb used MiXCR to reprocess the 5' RACE reads, holding one entry per CDR3 protein. The repertoire holds about 890,000 distinct CDR3 sequences, with roughly an eighth as singletons. The data were also submitted as part of a second study, on yellow fever vaccine responses in identical twins.

Sequencing was carried out using PBMCs. This receptor was obtained from a woman younger than 30 in good health. The chain carries TRBV24-1 and TRBJ1-1, with D possibly being TRBD1 (6 bases). The DNA for the CDR3 is TGTGCCACCAGGGAGACAGGCGTGAACACTGAAGCTTTCTTT. Residues: CATRETGVNTEAFF.